These 23 T cell receptor beta chains were sequenced from one sample in a study of blood T cell repertoires in COVID-19. The protocol was immunoSEQ multiplex PCR, while the TCRdb copy is restricted to in-frame clones and leaves out a portion. The sample holds a few hundred thousand clones; roughly 90% are singletons and the top ten take 2% to 2.5%. The sample comprised peripheral blood. These receptors were collected from a woman aged 45-65 years who had recovered from COVID-19.

This chain joins TRBV10-3 and TRBJ1-2, with a weak D call TRBD1 (6 bases). The germline V gene encodes CDR1 ENHRY and CDR2 SYGVKD. This CDR3 contains 12 residues. Trimming took 6 bases from V and 8 from J, leaving 13 bases between them. In nucleotides, the CDR3 is TGTGCCATCAGAGGACAGCTTCAGGGCTACACCTTC. This encodes CAIRGQLQGYTF.

The chain links TRBV5-4 to TRBJ1-2; tentative D call: TRBD1 (6 bases). This CDR3 comprises 14 residues. The V and J ends lost 3 bases and 4 bases respectively, with 13 bases between them. Germline CDR1 reads SGHNT; CDR2 reads YYREEE (reference sequence). In nucleotides, the CDR3 is TGTGCCAGCAGCTCCCCGACAGGATCCTATGGCTACACCTTC. It codes for CASSSPTGSYGYTF.

The V and J genes are TRBV19 and TRBJ2-7; the match to TRBD1 covers 8 bases. V was clipped by 5 bases and J by 5 bases; unmatched bases: 8. The CDR3 consists of 14 residues. Per the germline V gene, CDR1 is LNHDA and CDR2 is SQIVND (reference sequence). CDR3 region: CASSFTTGVDEQYF. DNA for the CDR3: TGTGCCAGTAGTTTTACGACAGGGGTTGACGAGCAGTACTTC.

The chain has TRBV6-5 and TRBJ2-2, with D unresolved. Trimming left V 7 bases short and J 0 bases short, with 9 bases between. Germline V gene lookup returns CDR1 MNHEY and CDR2 SVGAGI. The CDR3 contains 14 residues. The CDR3, as DNA: TGTGCCAGCAAGACCGGGTCGAACACCGGGGAGCTGTTTTTT. It codes for CASKTGSNTGELFF.

In the case of this clone: Other DNA sequences of this sample code for an identical CDR3. This chain links TRBV18 with TRBJ1-1; 8 bases are shared with TRBD1. Germline V CDR1 and CDR2: KGHSH, LQKENI. Trimming took 3 bases from V and 3 from J; bases not matched to a gene: 3. The CDR3 runs to 14 residues. DNA of the CDR3: TGTGCCAGCTCACCTAACAGGGGGGACACTGAAGCTTTCTTT. Its protein is CASSPNRGDTEAFF.

The chain is built from TRBV4-3 and TRBJ2-6; 8 nucleotides line up with TRBD1. Trimming removed 0 bases from V and 4 bases from J; junction bases left unmatched: 8. The CDR3 has 18 residues. Per germline, CDR1 LGHNA and CDR2 YSLEER. The CDR3 reads CASSQEGAGGSGANVLTF. For the CDR3, the DNA is TGCGCCAGCAGCCAAGAGGGGGCAGGGGGCTCCGGGGCCAACGTCCTGACTTTC.

The chain carries TRBV18 and TRBJ1-2; D is unresolved. Germline CDR1 reads KGHSH; CDR2 reads LQKENI. V shed 2 bases and J shed 2 bases, with 12 bases lying between them. CDR3 length: 15 amino acids. The CDR3 DNA follows: TGTGCCAGCTCACCATCACAGCTTGGAAACTATGGCTACACCTTC. Amino acid sequence: CASSPSQLGNYGYTF.

This CDR3 reads CASSYARQGNTEAFF. CDR3 sequence (DNA): TGTGCCAGCAGTTACGCACGACAGGGAAACACTGAAGCTTTCTTT. This chain connects TRBV6-2 or TRBV6-3 to TRBJ1-1, with 7 bases fitting TRBD1. CDR3 length: 15 amino acids. Germline lookup yields CDR1 MNHEY and CDR2 SVGEGT. The V gene end was trimmed by 2 bases and the J gene end by 2 bases; junction bases not matched to a gene: 5.

This chain uses TRBV7-2 with TRBJ2-5, with D possibly matching TRBD1 (5 bases). CDR3 length: 14 residues. The V and J ends lost 1 base and 4 bases respectively, with 10 bases between them. CDR1 and CDR2 (germline): SGHTA, FQGNSA. The CDR3 reads CASSLGRASETQYF. The CDR3 nucleotides read TGTGCCAGCAGCTTAGGCAGGGCCTCAGAGACCCAGTACTTC.

This clone was observed a few times. The gene calls are TRBV7-2 and TRBJ1-6; D call uncertain. There are 15 residues in the CDR3. The germline V and J ends were trimmed by 5 bases and 9 bases, with 17 bases remaining between them. Germline-derived CDR1 and CDR2 are SGHTA and FQGNSA. CDR3: CASSQNQAFGSPLHF. The CDR3 DNA reads TGTGCCAGCAGCCAGAACCAGGCGTTTGGTTCACCCCTCCACTTT.

The chain recombines TRBV15 with TRBJ2-1, with 7 bases matching TRBD2. With 0 bases clipped from V and 8 bases from J, the junction kept 4 bases outside the gene matches. The CDR3 covers 14 residues. Germline-derived CDR1 and CDR2 are LNHNV and YYDKDF (reference sequence). Here the CDR3 reads CATSRDPGRDEQFF. In DNA form, the CDR3 reads TGTGCCACCAGCAGAGATCCTGGGAGGGATGAGCAGTTCTTC.

The CDR3 spells CASSISPSYEQYF. Here the CDR3 DNA reads TGTGCCAGCAGTATTAGTCCCTCCTACGAGCAGTACTTC. The rearrangement links TRBV11-2 to TRBJ2-7, with no clear D. Germline CDR1 SGHAT, CDR2 FQNNGV. The V end was cut by 6 bases, the J end by 0 bases, with 9 bases between. This CDR3 spans 13 amino acids.

Only one count was recorded for this clone. J is TRBJ1-2 and V is TRBV29-1, with a tentative D call TRBD1 (5 bases). Germline assignment: CDR1 SQVTM and CDR2 ANQGSEA. The CDR3 totals 13 residues. V was cut by 2 bases and J by 4 bases, with 11 bases left in between. This CDR3 is CSVEQGQFYGYTF. In DNA, the CDR3 is TGCAGCGTTGAACAGGGTCAGTTCTATGGCTACACCTTC.

The chain couples TRBV7-2 to TRBJ2-4; possible D gene TRBD1, 5 bases. In germline, CDR1 is SGHTA, CDR2 FQGNSA. There are 16 residues in the CDR3. The germline V and J ends were trimmed by 5 bases and 2 bases, with 16 bases remaining between them. The CDR3 DNA reads as TGTGCCAGCAGCCCAGGCCGGCGACAGTCCAAAAACATTCAGTACTTC. Translating it yields CASSPGRRQSKNIQYF. The full variable domain, its missing parts supplied by reference TRBV7-2 and TRBJ2-4, is GAGVSQSPSNKVTEKGKDVELRCDPISGHTALYWYRQSLGQGLEFLIYFQGNSAPDKSGLPSDRFSAERTGGSVSTLTIQRTQQEDSAVYLCASSPGRRQSKNIQYFGAGTRLSVL.

The chain is built from TRBV29-1 and TRBJ1-2; 9 bases align to TRBD1. V dropped 6 bases and J dropped 4; count of bases not matched to a gene: 6. This CDR3 region has 13 residues. CDR1 SQVTM and CDR2 ANQGSEA come from the germline V gene. CDR3 nucleotides: TGCAGCGTGGGTGGGACAGGGACCTATGGCTACACCTTC. Translating gives CSVGGTGTYGYTF. The full variable domain, rest sourced from reference TRBV29-1 and TRBJ1-2, is SAVISQKPSRDICQRGTSLTIQCQVDSQVTMMFWYRQQPGQSLTLIATANQGSEATYESGFVIDKFPISRPNLTFSTLTVSNMSPEDSSIYLCSVGGTGTYGYTFGSGTRLTVV.

This clone has only one observation. V gene TRBV7-9 combines with J gene TRBJ2-3, with 8 bases fitting TRBD1. The CDR3 contains 16 residues. The V gene's germline CDR1 is SEHNR and CDR2 FQNEAQ (reference sequence). After removal of 2 bases from V and 1 base from J, the junction contained 5 bases not matched to a gene. Here the CDR3 reads CASSLTAGGGTDTQYF. CDR3 nucleotide sequence: TGTGCCAGCAGCTTAACGGCAGGGGGCGGCACAGATACGCAGTATTTT.

This rearrangement joins TRBV5-1 to TRBJ1-1; 7 bases are a match to TRBD1. This CDR3 contains 15 residues. Germline V gene sequence: CDR1 SGHRS, CDR2 YFSETQ. Unmatched junction bases numbered 9, after V lost 4 bases and J lost 3 bases. Here the CDR3 reads CASSVQQGRDTEAFF. CDR3 DNA: TGCGCCAGCAGCGTTCAACAGGGGCGGGACACTGAAGCTTTCTTT.

The rearrangement joins TRBV5-4 to TRBJ2-3; 7 bases agree with TRBD1. CDR3 length equals 14 residues. The germline gives CDR1 SGHNT, CDR2 YYREEE (reference sequence). Losses at the gene ends were 2 bases for V and 4 bases for J; bases not matched to a gene: 4. This CDR3 reads CASSLGQVADTQYF. For the CDR3, the DNA is TGTGCCAGCAGCTTAGGACAGGTCGCAGATACGCAGTATTTT. Together with reference TRBV5-4 and TRBJ2-3, the CDR3 gives the full variable domain: ETGVTQSPTHLIKTRGQQVTLRCSSQSGHNTVSWYQQALGQGPQFIFQYYREEENGRGNFPPRFSGLQFPNYSSELNVNALELDDSALYLCASSLGQVADTQYFGPGTRLTVL.

V gene TRBV29-1 combines with J gene TRBJ2-3, with TRBD1 identical over 8 bases. Germline V gene sequence: CDR1 SQVTM, CDR2 ANQGSEA. The CDR3 loop spans 15 amino acids. V lost 3 bases, J lost 2 bases, and 7 bases stayed unmatched. The CDR3 is CSVDDDRGFTDTQYF. In DNA form, the CDR3 reads TGCAGCGTTGATGACGACAGGGGCTTCACAGATACGCAGTATTTT.

The chain employs TRBV19 and TRBJ2-7; 11 bases agree with TRBD1. Germline loops: CDR1 LNHDA, CDR2 SQIVND (reference sequence). This CDR3 has 13 residues. Unmatched junction bases numbered 0, after V lost 5 bases and J lost 3 bases. CDR3: CASSGTGGYEQYF. The CDR3 region has the DNA TGTGCCAGTAGTGGGACAGGGGGCTACGAGCAGTACTTC. Complete variable domain (other parts from reference TRBV19 and TRBJ2-7): DGGITQSPKYLFRKEGQNVTLSCEQNLNHDAMYWYRQDPGQGLRLIYYSQIVNDFQKGDIAEGYSVSREKKESFPLTVTSAQKNPTAFYLCASSGTGGYEQYFGPGTRLTVT.

The J gene is TRBJ1-3, the V gene TRBV2, with 8 bases identical to TRBD1. The CDR3 has 16 residues. The germline V gene has CDR1 SNHLY and CDR2 FYNNEI. The trim removed 3 bases at V and 2 bases at J, leaving 6 bases unmatched. The CDR3: CASSDRGRATGNTIYF. DNA for the CDR3: TGTGCCAGCAGTGACAGGGGGCGAGCTACTGGAAACACCATATATTTT.

This clone appeared a single time. The J gene is TRBJ1-2, the V gene TRBV15; 10 bases line up with TRBD1. Germline V gene sequence: CDR1 LNHNV, CDR2 YYDKDF (reference sequence). This CDR3 is 16 amino acids long. V was pared by 4 bases and J by 7 bases, with 12 bases of the junction left unmatched. CDR3 in amino acids: CATSTRPGTGERGYTF. The DNA for the CDR3 is TGTGCCACCAGCACCCGGCCCGGGACAGGGGAACGTGGCTACACCTTC.

In DNA form, the CDR3 reads TGCAGTGCTAGTGTTTCTTGGGGGGGCGGCTACGAGCAGTACTTC. Its translation: CSASVSWGGGYEQYF. The J gene is TRBJ2-7, the V gene TRBV20-1; D might be TRBD2 (7 bases). V gave up 3 bases and J gave up 3 bases, with 18 bases separating them. CDR1 DFQATT and CDR2 SNEGSKA come from the germline V gene (reference sequence). CDR3 size: 15 residues.